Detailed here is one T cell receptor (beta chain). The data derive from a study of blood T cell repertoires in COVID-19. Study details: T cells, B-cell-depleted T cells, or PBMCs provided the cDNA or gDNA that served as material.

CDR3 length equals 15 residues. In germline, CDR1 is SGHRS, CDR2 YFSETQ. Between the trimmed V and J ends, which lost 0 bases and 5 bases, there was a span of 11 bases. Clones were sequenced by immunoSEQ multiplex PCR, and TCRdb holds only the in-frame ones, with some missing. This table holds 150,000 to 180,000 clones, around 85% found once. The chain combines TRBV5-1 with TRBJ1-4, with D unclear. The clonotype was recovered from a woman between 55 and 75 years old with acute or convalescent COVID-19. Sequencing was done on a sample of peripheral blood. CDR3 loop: CASSLEAETNEKLFF. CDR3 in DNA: TGCGCCAGCAGCTTGGAGGCGGAAACCAATGAAAAACTGTTTTTT.